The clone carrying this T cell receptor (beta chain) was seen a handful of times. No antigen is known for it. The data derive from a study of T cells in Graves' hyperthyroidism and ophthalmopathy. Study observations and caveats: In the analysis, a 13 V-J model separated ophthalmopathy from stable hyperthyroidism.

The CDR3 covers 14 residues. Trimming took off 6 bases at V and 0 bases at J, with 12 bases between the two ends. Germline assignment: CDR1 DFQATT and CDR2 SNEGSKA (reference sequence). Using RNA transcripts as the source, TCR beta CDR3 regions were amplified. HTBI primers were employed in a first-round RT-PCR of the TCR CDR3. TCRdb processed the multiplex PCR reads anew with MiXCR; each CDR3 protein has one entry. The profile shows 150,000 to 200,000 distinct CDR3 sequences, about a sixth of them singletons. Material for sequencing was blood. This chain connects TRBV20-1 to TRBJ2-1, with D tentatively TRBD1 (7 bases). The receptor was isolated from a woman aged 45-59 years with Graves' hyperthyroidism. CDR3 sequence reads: CSARDRPSYNEQFF. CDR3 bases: TGCAGTGCGCGGGACAGACCCTCCTACAATGAGCAGTTCTTC.